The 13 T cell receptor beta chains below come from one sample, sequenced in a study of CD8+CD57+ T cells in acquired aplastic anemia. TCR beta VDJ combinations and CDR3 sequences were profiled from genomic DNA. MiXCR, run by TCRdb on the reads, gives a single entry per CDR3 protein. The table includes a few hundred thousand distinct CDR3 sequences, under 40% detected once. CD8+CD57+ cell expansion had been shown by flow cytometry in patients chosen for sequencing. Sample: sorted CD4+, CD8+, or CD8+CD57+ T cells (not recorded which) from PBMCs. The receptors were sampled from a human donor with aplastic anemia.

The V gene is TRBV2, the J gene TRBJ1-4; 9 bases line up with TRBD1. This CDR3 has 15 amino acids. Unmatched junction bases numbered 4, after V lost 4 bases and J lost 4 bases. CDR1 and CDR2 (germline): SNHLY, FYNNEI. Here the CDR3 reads CASSAGQGSNEKLFF. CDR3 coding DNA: TGTGCCAGCAGTGCGGGACAGGGAAGTAATGAAAAACTGTTTTTT.

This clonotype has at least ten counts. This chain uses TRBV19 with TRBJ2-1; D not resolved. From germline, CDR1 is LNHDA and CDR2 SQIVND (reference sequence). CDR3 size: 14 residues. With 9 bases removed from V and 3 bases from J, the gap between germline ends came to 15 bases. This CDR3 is CASDRAGSYNEQFF. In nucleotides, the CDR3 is TGTGCCAGCGACCGGGCTGGTAGCTACAATGAGCAGTTCTTC.

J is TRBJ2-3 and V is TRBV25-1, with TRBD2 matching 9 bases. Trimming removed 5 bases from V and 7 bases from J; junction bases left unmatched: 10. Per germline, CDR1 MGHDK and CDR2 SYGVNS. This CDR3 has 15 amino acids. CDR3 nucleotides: TGTGCCAGCAGTTCGAGCGGGGGGTCGATCCATACGCAGTATTTT. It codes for CASSSSGGSIHTQYF.

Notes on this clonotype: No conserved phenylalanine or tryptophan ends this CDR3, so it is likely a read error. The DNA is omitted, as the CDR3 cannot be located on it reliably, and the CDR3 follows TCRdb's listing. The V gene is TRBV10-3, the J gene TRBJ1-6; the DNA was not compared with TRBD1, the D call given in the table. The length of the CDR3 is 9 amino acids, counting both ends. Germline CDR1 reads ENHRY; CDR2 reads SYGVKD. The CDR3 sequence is CAIQSSGGP.

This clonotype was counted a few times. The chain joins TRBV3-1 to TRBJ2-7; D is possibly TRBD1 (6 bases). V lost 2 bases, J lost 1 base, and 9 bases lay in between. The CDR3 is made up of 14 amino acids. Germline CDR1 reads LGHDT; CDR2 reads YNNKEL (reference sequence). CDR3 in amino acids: CASSQRTASYEQYF. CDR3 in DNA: TGTGCCAGCAGCCAACGGACAGCATCCTACGAGCAGTACTTC.

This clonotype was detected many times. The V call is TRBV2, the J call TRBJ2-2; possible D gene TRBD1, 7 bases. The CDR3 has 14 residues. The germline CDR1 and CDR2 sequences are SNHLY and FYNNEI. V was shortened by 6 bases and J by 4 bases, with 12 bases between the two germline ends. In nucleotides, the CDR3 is TGTGCCAGCAGCAGGGGGGTCGGCACCGGGGAGCTGTTTTTT. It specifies CASSRGVGTGELFF.

The CDR3 nucleotides are TGTGCCAGCATACTCTTACAGGGGACCGCCTATGGCTACACCTTC. Protein: CASILLQGTAYGYTF. This sequence joins TRBV2 and TRBJ1-2, with 7 positions matching TRBD1. Germline assignment: CDR1 SNHLY and CDR2 FYNNEI. The CDR3 is made up of 15 amino acids. J was trimmed by 4 bases and V by 7 bases; bases with no gene match: 12.

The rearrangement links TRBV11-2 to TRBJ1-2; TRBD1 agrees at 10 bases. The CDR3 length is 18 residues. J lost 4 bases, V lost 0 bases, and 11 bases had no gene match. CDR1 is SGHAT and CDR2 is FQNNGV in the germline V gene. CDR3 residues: CASSLDTLGQGLFYGYTF. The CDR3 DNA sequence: TGTGCCAGCAGCTTAGACACCCTGGGACAGGGGCTGTTCTATGGCTACACCTTC. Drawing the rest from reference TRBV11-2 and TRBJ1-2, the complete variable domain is EAGVAQSPRYKIIEKRQSVAFWCNPISGHATLYWYQQILGQGPKLLIQFQNNGVVDDSQLPKDRFSAERLKGVDSTLKIQPAKLEDSAVYLCASSLDTLGQGLFYGYTFGSGTRLTVV.

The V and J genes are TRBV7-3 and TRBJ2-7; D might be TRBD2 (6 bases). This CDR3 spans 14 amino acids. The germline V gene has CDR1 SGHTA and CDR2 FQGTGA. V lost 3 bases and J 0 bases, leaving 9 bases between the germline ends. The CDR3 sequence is CASSLRDPSYEQYF. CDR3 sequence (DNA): TGTGCCAGCAGCTTGCGGGACCCCTCCTACGAGCAGTACTTC.

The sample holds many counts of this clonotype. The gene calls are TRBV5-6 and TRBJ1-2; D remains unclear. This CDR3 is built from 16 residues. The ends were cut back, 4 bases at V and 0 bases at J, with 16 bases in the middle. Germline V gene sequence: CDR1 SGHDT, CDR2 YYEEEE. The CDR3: CASSHPRHLANYGYTF. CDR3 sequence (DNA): TGTGCCAGCAGCCACCCCAGGCACCTAGCTAACTATGGCTACACCTTC.

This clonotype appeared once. The CDR3 DNA sequence: TGTGCCAGCAGCCGCTTAACCGGCACCGGGGAGCTGTTTTTT. Its translation is CASSRLTGTGELFF. The chain joins TRBV7-9 to TRBJ2-2, with D unresolved. V lost 5 bases and J lost 4, with 11 bases in between. In germline, CDR1 is SEHNR, CDR2 FQNEAQ (reference sequence). This CDR3 contains 14 residues.

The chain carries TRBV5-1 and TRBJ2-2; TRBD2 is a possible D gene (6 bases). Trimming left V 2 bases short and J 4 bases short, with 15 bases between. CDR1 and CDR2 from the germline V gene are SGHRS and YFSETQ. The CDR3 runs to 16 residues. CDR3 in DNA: TGCGCCAGCAGCTTTGGAGGGGAATCGAGCACCGGGGAGCTGTTTTTT. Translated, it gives CASSFGGESSTGELFF.

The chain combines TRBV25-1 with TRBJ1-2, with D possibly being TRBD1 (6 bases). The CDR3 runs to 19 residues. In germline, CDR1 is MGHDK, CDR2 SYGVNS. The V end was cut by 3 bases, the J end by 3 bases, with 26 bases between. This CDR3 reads CASSDTSTGIGTGDYGYTF. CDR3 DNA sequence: TGTGCCAGCAGTGACACCTCAACAGGGATCGGGACGGGAGACTATGGCTACACCTTC.